This T cell receptor beta chain was recorded in a study of shared clonotypes between healthy human individuals. Study-wide results and limits: A handful of donors showed sharing of around 5% of naive CD4 clonotypes.

With respect to this clone: The target antigen is unknown.

The repertoire was sequenced with immunoSEQ multiplex PCR; TCRdb's copy has only in-frame clones and lacks some. This sample yields 2,500,000 or so clones, of which 85% to 95% are seen a single time; roughly 0.34% belongs to the top ten. The CDR3 runs to 12 residues. CDR1 and CDR2 (germline): LNHDA, SQIVND (reference sequence). V lost 5 bases and J lost 4, with 8 bases in between. What was sequenced was naive CD4+ T cells from PBMCs. Documented subset: CD45RA+ positively selected. This receptor was obtained from a young man in good health. Some clones in this sample may be carry-over from other donors' samples. This sequence joins TRBV19 and TRBJ1-2; perhaps TRBD1 as D (6 bases). The chain's CDR3 is CASSGTLYGYTF. The DNA for the CDR3 is TGTGCCAGTAGTGGGACACTCTATGGCTACACCTTC. Full variable domain (rest looked up from reference TRBV19 and TRBJ1-2): DGGITQSPKYLFRKEGQNVTLSCEQNLNHDAMYWYRQDPGQGLRLIYYSQIVNDFQKGDIAEGYSVSREKKESFPLTVTSAQKNPTAFYLCASSGTLYGYTFGSGTRLTVV.